Shown below are 12 T cell receptor beta chains from a single sample sequenced in a study of T cell responses to AZD1222 COVID-19 vaccine. The assay was immunoSEQ multiplex PCR, and TCRdb's table has in-frame clones only and misses some. Among nearly 90,000 clones listed, 88% were seen once. The source was peripheral blood, collected on day 0 of MenACWY control vaccination. These receptors were collected from an adult in good health.

This clone was recorded once. The chain uses TRBV5-1 and TRBJ2-2, with TRBD1 matching 11 bases. After removal of 3 bases from V and 3 bases from J, the junction contained 1 base not matched to a gene. The V gene's germline CDR1 is SGHRS and CDR2 YFSETQ. The CDR3 totals 15 residues. CDR3 residues: CASSSGQGDTGELFF. Written as DNA, the CDR3 is TGCGCCAGCAGCTCGGGACAGGGGGACACCGGGGAGCTGTTTTTT. The full variable domain, with the rest looked up from reference TRBV5-1 and TRBJ2-2, is KAGVTQTPRYLIKTRGQQVTLSCSPISGHRSVSWYQQTPGQGLQFLFEYFSETQRNKGNFPGRFSGRQFSNSRSEMNVSTLELGDSALYLCASSSGQGDTGELFFGEGSRLTVL.

The rearrangement uses TRBV4-1 and TRBJ1-5; D is ambiguous. The germline gives CDR1 MGHRA, CDR2 YSYEKL. The CDR3 is 15 residues long. Trimming took 3 bases from V and 3 from J, leaving 12 bases between them. Here the CDR3 reads CASSQVYPDNQPQHF. CDR3 nucleotides: TGCGCCAGCAGCCAGGTGTACCCGGACAATCAGCCCCAGCATTTT.

This clone was seen just once. The chain uses TRBV4-1 and TRBJ1-2, with TRBD1 matching 7 bases. The germline V gene encodes CDR1 MGHRA and CDR2 YSYEKL. The trim removed 4 bases at V and 8 bases at J, leaving 7 bases unmatched. This CDR3 has 13 residues. In DNA, the CDR3 is TGCGCCAGCAGCCCATCCGACAGGGACGGCTACACCTTC. Residues: CASSPSDRDGYTF.

The CDR3 loop reads CASSPSGDPYEQYF. The CDR3 nucleotides are TGTGCCAGCAGCCCCAGCGGGGACCCCTACGAGCAGTACTTC. The chain combines TRBV7-2 with TRBJ2-7; 7 positions agree with TRBD2. The CDR3 loop spans 14 amino acids. In germline, CDR1 is SGHTA, CDR2 FQGNSA. V dropped 5 bases and J dropped 2; count of bases not matched to a gene: 6.

The chain joins TRBV19 to TRBJ2-1; D possibly corresponds to TRBD2 (6 bases). Germline V lookup: CDR1 LNHDA, CDR2 SQIVND (reference sequence). The CDR3 is made up of 14 amino acids. V lost 3 bases and J 0 bases, leaving 6 bases between the germline ends. As DNA, the CDR3 is TGTGCCAGTAGTATGGGGGGCTCCTACAATGAGCAGTTCTTC. It translates to CASSMGGSYNEQFF.

In the case of this clone: The junction differs from germline at one of its ends, possibly a read error. The genes are TRBV10-1 and TRBJ2-5; D call uncertain. The CDR3 is made up of 15 amino acids. The germline gives CDR1 WNHNN, CDR2 SYGVQD (reference sequence). The CDR3: CASSLFTVGSGVDNF. CDR3 nucleotides: TGCGCCAGCTCACTCTTCACGGTGGGGTCCGGAGTTGATAACTTC.

The chain has TRBV2 and TRBJ2-1, with unresolved D. CDR3 length equals 11 residues. Germline V lookup: CDR1 SNHLY, CDR2 FYNNEI. V lost 1 base, J lost 5 bases, and 0 bases lay in between. CDR3 in DNA: TGTGCCAGCAGTGAAGACAATGAGCAGTTCTTC. It encodes CASSEDNEQFF.

The chain links TRBV5-1 to TRBJ1-5; D might be TRBD1 (5 bases). The CDR3 contains 14 residues. V was cut by 5 bases and J by 4 bases, with 13 bases left in between. Germline lookup yields CDR1 SGHRS and CDR2 YFSETQ. The CDR3 DNA sequence: TGCGCCAGCAGTGAAGGGGACCCTAATCAGCCCCAGCATTTT. Protein product: CASSEGDPNQPQHF.

This clone turned up a few times. V is TRBV12-3 or TRBV12-4 and J is TRBJ2-7; D may correspond to TRBD1 or TRBD2 (5 bases each). The CDR3 consists of 13 residues. V shed 9 bases and J shed 5 bases, with 17 bases lying between them. The CDR3 spells CASGPGGVHEQYF. For the CDR3, the DNA is TGTGCCAGTGGACCTGGGGGTGTCCACGAGCAGTACTTC.

In its sample, this clone was seen once. V and J are TRBV19 and TRBJ2-7; no clear D gene. V shed 5 bases and J shed 0 bases, with 11 bases lying between them. Looked up from germline, CDR1 is LNHDA and CDR2 is SQIVND (reference sequence). This CDR3 contains 14 residues. In DNA, the CDR3 is TGTGCCAGTAGTCTATCGACAAACTCCTACGAGCAGTACTTC. This sequence encodes CASSLSTNSYEQYF.

The gene calls are TRBV6-6 and TRBJ2-2; 9 nucleotides match TRBD2. This CDR3 is 15 amino acids long. Trimming removed 4 bases from V and 0 bases from J; junction bases left unmatched: 0. Germline CDR1 and CDR2: MNHNY and SVGAGI (reference sequence). The chain's CDR3 is CASSLAGANTGELFF. The DNA for the CDR3 is TGTGCCAGCAGTTTAGCGGGGGCGAACACCGGGGAGCTGTTTTTT.

The chain employs TRBV2 and TRBJ2-5; 10 bases fit TRBD2. CDR3 length: 14 residues. Unmatched junction bases numbered 9, after V lost 11 bases and J lost 3 bases. The germline V gene has CDR1 SNHLY and CDR2 FYNNEI. CDR3 protein: CARTRAGGKETQYF. Written as DNA, the CDR3 is TGTGCCCGAACCCGAGCGGGGGGGAAAGAGACCCAGTACTTC.